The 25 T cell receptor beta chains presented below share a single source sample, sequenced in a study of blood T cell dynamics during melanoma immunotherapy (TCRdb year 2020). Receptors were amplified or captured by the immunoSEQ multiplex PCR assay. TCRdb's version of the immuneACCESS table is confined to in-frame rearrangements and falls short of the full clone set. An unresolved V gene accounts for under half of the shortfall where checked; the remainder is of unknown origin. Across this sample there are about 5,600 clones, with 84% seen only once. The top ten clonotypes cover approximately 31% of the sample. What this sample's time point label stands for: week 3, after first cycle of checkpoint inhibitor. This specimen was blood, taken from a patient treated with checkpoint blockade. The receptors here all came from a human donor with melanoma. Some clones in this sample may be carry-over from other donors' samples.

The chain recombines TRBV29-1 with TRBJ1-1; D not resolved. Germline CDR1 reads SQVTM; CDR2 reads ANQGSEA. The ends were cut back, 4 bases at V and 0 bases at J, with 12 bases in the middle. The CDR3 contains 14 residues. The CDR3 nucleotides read TGCAGCGTTGCGTTGGACGGATTGAACACTGAAGCTTTCTTT. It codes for CSVALDGLNTEAFF.

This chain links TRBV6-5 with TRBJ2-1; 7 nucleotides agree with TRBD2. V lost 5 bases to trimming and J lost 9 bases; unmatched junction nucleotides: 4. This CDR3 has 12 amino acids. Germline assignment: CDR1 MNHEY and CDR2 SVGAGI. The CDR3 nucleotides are TGTGCCAGCAGTCCGTCTAGCGGTGAGCAGTTCTTC. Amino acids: CASSPSSGEQFF.

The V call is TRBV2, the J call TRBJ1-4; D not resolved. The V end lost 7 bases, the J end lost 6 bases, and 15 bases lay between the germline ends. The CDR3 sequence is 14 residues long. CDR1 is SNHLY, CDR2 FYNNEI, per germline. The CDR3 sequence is CASTYQRGDEKLFF. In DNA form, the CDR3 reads TGTGCCAGCACGTATCAGCGAGGTGATGAAAAACTGTTTTTT.

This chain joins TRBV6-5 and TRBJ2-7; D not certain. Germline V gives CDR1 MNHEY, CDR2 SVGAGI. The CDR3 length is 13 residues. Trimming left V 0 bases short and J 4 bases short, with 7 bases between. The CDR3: CASSYSPQYEQYF. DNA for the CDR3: TGTGCCAGCAGTTACTCTCCCCAATACGAGCAGTACTTC.

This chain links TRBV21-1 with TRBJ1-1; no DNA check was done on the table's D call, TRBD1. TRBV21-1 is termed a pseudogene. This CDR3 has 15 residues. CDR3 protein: CASPRDQGGNTEAFF. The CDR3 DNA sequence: TGTGCCAGCCCAAGGGATCAGGGGGGAAACACTGAAGCTTTCTTT.

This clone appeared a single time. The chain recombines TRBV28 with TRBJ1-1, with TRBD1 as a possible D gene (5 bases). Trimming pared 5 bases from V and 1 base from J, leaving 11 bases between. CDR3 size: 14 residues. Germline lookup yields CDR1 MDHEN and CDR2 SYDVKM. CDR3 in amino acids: CASSPWGGNTEAFF. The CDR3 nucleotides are TGTGCCAGCAGTCCATGGGGGGGGAACACTGAAGCTTTCTTT.

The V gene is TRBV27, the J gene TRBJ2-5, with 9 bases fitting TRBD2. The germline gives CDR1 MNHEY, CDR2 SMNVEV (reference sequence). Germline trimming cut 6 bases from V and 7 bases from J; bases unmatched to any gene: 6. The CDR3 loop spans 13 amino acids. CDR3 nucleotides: TGTGCCAGCAGGGGGACTAGCAAGGGGACCCAGTACTTC. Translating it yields CASRGTSKGTQYF.

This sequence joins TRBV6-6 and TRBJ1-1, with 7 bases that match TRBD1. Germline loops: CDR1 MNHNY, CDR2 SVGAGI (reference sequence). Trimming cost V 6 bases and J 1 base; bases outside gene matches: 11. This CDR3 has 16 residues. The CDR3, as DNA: TGTGCCAGCAGCAAGACCCAGACAGGGAAGAACACTGAAGCTTTCTTT. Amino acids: CASSKTQTGKNTEAFF.

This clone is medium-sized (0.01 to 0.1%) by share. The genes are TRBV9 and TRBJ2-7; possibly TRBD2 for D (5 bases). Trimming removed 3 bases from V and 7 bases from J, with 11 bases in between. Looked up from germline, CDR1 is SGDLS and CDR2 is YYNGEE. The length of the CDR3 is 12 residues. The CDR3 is CASSARTGEQYF. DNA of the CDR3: TGTGCCAGCAGCGCCCGGACTGGGGAGCAGTACTTC.

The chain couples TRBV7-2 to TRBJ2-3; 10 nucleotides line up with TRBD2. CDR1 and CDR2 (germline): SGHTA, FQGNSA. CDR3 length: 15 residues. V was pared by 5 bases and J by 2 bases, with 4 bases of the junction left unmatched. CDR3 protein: CASSLSGGATDTQYF. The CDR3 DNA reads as TGTGCCAGCAGCCTGAGCGGGGGGGCCACAGATACGCAGTATTTT. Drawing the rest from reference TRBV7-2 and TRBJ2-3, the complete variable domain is GAGVSQSPSNKVTEKGKDVELRCDPISGHTALYWYRQSLGQGLEFLIYFQGNSAPDKSGLPSDRFSAERTGGSVSTLTIQRTQQEDSAVYLCASSLSGGATDTQYFGPGTRLTVL.

This CDR3 is CASSAVTGDNEQFF. CDR3 nucleotides: TGTGCCAGCAGCGCTGTCACAGGAGACAATGAGCAGTTCTTC. The chain combines TRBV11-3 with TRBJ2-1, with D tentatively TRBD1 (5 bases). V lost 5 bases to trimming and J lost 5 bases, with 13 bases between them. CDR3 size: 14 residues. The V gene's germline CDR1 is SGHNT and CDR2 YENEEA.

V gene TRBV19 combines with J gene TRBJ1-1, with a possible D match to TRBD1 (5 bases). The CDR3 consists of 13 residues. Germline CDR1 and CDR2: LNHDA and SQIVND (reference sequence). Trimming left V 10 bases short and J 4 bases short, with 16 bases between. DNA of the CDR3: TGTGCCACCCGCCCCTCGGGGGGCACTGAAGCTTTCTTT. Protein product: CATRPSGGTEAFF. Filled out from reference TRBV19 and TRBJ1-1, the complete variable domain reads DGGITQSPKYLFRKEGQNVTLSCEQNLNHDAMYWYRQDPGQGLRLIYYSQIVNDFQKGDIAEGYSVSREKKESFPLTVTSAQKNPTAFYLCATRPSGGTEAFFGQGTRLTVV.

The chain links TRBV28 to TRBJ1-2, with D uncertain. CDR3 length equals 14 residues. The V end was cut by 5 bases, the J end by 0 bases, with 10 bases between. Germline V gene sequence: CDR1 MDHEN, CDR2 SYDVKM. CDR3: CASSPETANYGYTF. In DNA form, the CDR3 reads TGTGCCAGCAGTCCCGAGACGGCTAACTATGGCTACACCTTC.

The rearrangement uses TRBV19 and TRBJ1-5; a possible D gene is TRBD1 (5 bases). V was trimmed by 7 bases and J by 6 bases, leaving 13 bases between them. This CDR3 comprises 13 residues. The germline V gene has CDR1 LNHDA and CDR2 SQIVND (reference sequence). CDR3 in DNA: TGTGCCAGTACCTCGGGGCGTGTTCAGCCCCAGCATTTT. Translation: CASTSGRVQPQHF.

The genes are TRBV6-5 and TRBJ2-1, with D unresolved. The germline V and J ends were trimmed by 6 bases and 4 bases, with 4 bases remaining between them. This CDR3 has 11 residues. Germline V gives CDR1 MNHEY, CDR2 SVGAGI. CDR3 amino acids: CASRLYNEQFF. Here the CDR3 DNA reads TGTGCCAGCAGATTGTACAATGAGCAGTTCTTC.

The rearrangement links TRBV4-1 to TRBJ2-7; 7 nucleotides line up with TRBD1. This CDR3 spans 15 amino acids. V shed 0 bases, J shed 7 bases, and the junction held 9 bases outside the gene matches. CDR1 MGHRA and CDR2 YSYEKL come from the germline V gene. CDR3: CASSQDGTAVGEQYF. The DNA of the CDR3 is TGCGCCAGCAGCCAAGATGGGACAGCGGTCGGGGAGCAGTACTTC.

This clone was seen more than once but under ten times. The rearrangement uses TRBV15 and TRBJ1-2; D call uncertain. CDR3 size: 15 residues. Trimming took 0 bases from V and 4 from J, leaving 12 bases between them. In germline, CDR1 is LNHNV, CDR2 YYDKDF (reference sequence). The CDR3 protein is CATSREGSGVYGYTF. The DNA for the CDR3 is TGTGCCACCAGCAGAGAAGGGAGCGGAGTCTATGGCTACACCTTC.

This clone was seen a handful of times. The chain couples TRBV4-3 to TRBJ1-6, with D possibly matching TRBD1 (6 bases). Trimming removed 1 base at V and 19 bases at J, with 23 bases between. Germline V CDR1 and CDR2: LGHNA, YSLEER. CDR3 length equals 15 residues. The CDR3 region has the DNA TGCGCCAGCAGCCAAGCCTCAAGGACAGTGACCCGAATGCACTTT. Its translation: CASSQASRTVTRMHF.

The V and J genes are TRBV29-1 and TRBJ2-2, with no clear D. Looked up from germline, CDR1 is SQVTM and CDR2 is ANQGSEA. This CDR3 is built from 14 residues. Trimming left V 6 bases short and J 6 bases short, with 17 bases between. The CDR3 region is CSVQPFKGAGELFF. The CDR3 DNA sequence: TGCAGCGTGCAACCTTTCAAGGGCGCCGGGGAGCTGTTTTTT.

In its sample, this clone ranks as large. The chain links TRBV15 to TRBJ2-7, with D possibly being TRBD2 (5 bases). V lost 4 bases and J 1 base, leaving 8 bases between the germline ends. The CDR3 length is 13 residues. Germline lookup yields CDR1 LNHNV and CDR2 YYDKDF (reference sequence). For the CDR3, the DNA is TGTGCCACCAGCAATGGGAGATCCTACGAGCAGTACTTC. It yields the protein CATSNGRSYEQYF.

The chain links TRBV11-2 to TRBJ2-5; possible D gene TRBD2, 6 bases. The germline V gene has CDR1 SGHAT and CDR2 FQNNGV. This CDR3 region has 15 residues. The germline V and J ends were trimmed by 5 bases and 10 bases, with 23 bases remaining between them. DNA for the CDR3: TGTGCCAGCAGCCCCCTCGCGATCTCTTCCGGGGGCCAGTACTTC. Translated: CASSPLAISSGGQYF.

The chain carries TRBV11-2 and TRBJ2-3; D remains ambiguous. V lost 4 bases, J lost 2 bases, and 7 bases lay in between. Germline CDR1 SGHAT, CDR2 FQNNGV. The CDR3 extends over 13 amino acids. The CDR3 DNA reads TGTGCCAGCAGCTCACAGAACACAGATACGCAGTATTTT. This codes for CASSSQNTDTQYF.

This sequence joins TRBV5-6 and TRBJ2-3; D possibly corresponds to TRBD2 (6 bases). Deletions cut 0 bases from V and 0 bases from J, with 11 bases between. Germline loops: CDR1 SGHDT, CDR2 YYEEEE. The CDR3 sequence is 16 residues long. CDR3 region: CASSLGLATSTDTQYF. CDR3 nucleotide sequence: TGTGCCAGCAGCTTGGGGCTAGCGACTAGCACAGATACGCAGTATTTT.

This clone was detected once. CDR3 coding DNA: TGCAGCGTTGAGGCGGGAGGCCTCTACGAGCAGTACTTC. It yields the protein CSVEAGGLYEQYF. The V call is TRBV29-1, the J call TRBJ2-7; 8 nucleotides agree with TRBD2. J was trimmed by 3 bases and V by 3 bases; bases with no gene match: 4. The V gene's germline CDR1 is SQVTM and CDR2 ANQGSEA. This CDR3 spans 13 amino acids.

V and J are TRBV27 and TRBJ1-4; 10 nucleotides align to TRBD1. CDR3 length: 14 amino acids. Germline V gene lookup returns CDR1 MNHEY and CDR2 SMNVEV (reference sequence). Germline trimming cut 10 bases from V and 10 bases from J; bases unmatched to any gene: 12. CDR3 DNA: TGTGCCACCCAGTCCGGGACAGGGGTGGGAAAACTGTTTTTT. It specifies CATQSGTGVGKLFF.